These 29 T cell receptor beta chains originate from one sample sequenced in a study of beta chain features in type 1 diabetes. Expressed TCRB transcripts got sequenced, as all isolated RNA was reverse transcribed. The protocol was immunoSEQ multiplex PCR, while the TCRdb copy is restricted to in-frame clones and leaves out a portion. The sample lists 390,000 or so clones; 14% were seen once. Sequencing was done on a sample of naive CD4+ T cells from blood. The receptors come from a man aged 30-40 years in good health.

The rearrangement links TRBV11-2 to TRBJ1-1; TRBD1 matches 8 bases. The CDR3 consists of 14 residues. Germline values: CDR1 SGHAT, CDR2 FQNNGV. Trimming took 3 bases from V and 4 from J; bases not matched to a gene: 4. This CDR3 reads CASSFDRGGTEAFF. CDR3 nucleotides: TGTGCCAGCAGCTTCGACAGGGGAGGCACTGAAGCTTTCTTT.

Concerning this clone: Different DNA sequences within this sample yield the same CDR3. Here the CDR3 DNA reads TGTGCCAGCAGTCGGGGTAATGAGCAGTTCTTC. Translation: CASSRGNEQFF. This sequence joins TRBV6-5 and TRBJ2-1, with D tentatively TRBD2 (5 bases). The length of the CDR3 is 11 residues. The V end lost 5 bases, the J end lost 7 bases, and 6 bases lay between the germline ends. Germline CDR1 MNHEY, CDR2 SVGAGI.

This clone appeared a few times. The chain combines TRBV7-2 with TRBJ2-7; 10 bases are shared with TRBD2. V dropped 5 bases and J dropped 2; count of bases not matched to a gene: 9. There are 16 residues in the CDR3. Germline V gene data show CDR1 as SGHTA and CDR2 as FQGNSA. CDR3 amino acids: CASSTRLAGVTYEQYF. The CDR3 DNA sequence: TGTGCCAGCAGCACCAGGCTAGCGGGGGTCACCTACGAGCAGTACTTC.

This chain uses TRBV5-1 with TRBJ2-1; 9 bases match TRBD1. CDR1 and CDR2 from the germline V gene are SGHRS and YFSETQ. Losses at the gene ends were 4 bases for V and 7 bases for J; bases not matched to a gene: 9. This CDR3 contains 15 residues. This CDR3 is CASSLGTGWANEQFF. CDR3 bases: TGCGCCAGCAGCCTAGGGACAGGGTGGGCGAATGAGCAGTTCTTC.

The J gene is TRBJ2-3, the V gene TRBV7-2; TRBD2 matches 13 bases. With 4 bases clipped from V and 8 bases from J, the junction kept 6 bases outside the gene matches. The CDR3 runs 15 residues. Germline V gene data show CDR1 as SGHTA and CDR2 as FQGNSA. The CDR3 DNA reads as TGTGCCAGCAGCTCACTAGCGGGAGGGATTGGTACGCAGTATTTT. It encodes CASSSLAGGIGTQYF.

The J gene is TRBJ2-5, the V gene TRBV27; 8 bases map to TRBD1. V lost 5 bases, J lost 1 base, and 6 bases stayed unmatched. This CDR3 contains 15 residues. Germline V gives CDR1 MNHEY, CDR2 SMNVEV (reference sequence). The CDR3 nucleotides are TGTGCCAGCAGTCCGATGGACAGGGTCCAAGAGACCCAGTACTTC. Its translation: CASSPMDRVQETQYF.

V and J are TRBV7-2 and TRBJ2-1, with TRBD2 identical over 7 bases. The CDR3 covers 15 residues. The V gene's germline CDR1 is SGHTA and CDR2 FQGNSA. J was trimmed by 8 bases and V by 4 bases; bases with no gene match: 11. CDR3 sequence reads: CASSSSGARKDEQFF. As DNA, the CDR3 is TGTGCCAGCAGCTCAAGCGGGGCAAGGAAGGATGAGCAGTTCTTC.

J is TRBJ2-5 and V is TRBV21-1; TRBD2, as called in the table, went unchecked against the DNA. TRBV21-1 is shown as a pseudogene. There are 15 residues in the CDR3. CDR3 coding DNA: TGTGCCAGCAGTCCCCACCCCCGGGAGGGGGAGACCCAGTACTTC. Its protein product is CASSPHPREGETQYF.

This clone was seen only a few times. The rearrangement uses TRBV15 and TRBJ2-5; D is ambiguous. V gave up 0 bases and J gave up 5 bases, with 13 bases separating them. CDR3 length: 15 amino acids. The germline V gene encodes CDR1 LNHNV and CDR2 YYDKDF (reference sequence). CDR3 nucleotides: TGTGCCACCAGCAGAGATCTTGTGACGACGGAGACCCAGTACTTC. It codes for CATSRDLVTTETQYF.

The chain uses TRBV9 and TRBJ2-3, with TRBD2 matching over 13 bases. Germline assignment: CDR1 SGDLS and CDR2 YYNGEE. This CDR3 spans 16 amino acids. The junction had 4 bases not matched to a gene; V was cut back by 2 bases and J by 4 bases. The CDR3 is CASSVALAGGPDTQYF. Written as DNA, the CDR3 is TGTGCCAGCAGCGTCGCACTAGCGGGGGGGCCAGATACGCAGTATTTT.

The V call is TRBV7-8, the J call TRBJ1-4; TRBD1 might be the D (5 bases). V was pared by 1 base and J by 9 bases, with 15 bases between. The CDR3 extends over 15 amino acids. CDR1 is SGHVS and CDR2 is FQNEAQ in the germline V gene. The CDR3, as DNA: TGTGCCAGCAGCTTAGAAGGGGCACCAGGGAAAAAACTGTTTTTT. It translates to CASSLEGAPGKKLFF. Full variable domain (remainder filled in from reference TRBV7-8 and TRBJ1-4): GAGVSQSPRYKVAKRGQDVALRCDPISGHVSLFWYQQALGQGPEFLTYFQNEAQLDKSGLPSDRFFAERPEGSVSTLKIQRTQQEDSAVYLCASSLEGAPGKKLFFGSGTQLSVL.

In this sample, this clone turned up a few times. The V and J genes are TRBV29-1 and TRBJ2-1; 9 nucleotides agree with TRBD1. CDR3 length: 12 residues. The germline V gene encodes CDR1 SQVTM and CDR2 ANQGSEA. V trimming: 5 bases; J trimming: 8 bases; junction bases outside the gene matches: 4. The CDR3 DNA is TGCAGCGTTCGGGACAGGGTGGATGAGCAGTTCTTC. It yields the protein CSVRDRVDEQFF.

The chain combines TRBV2 with TRBJ1-6; 10 nucleotides align to TRBD1. CDR1 SNHLY and CDR2 FYNNEI come from the germline V gene. Trimming removed 4 bases from V and 7 bases from J; junction bases left unmatched: 7. CDR3 length: 16 amino acids. CDR3 amino acids: CASSGQGASVNSPLHF. Here the CDR3 DNA reads TGTGCCAGCAGTGGACAGGGGGCGAGTGTGAATTCACCCCTCCACTTT.

Only a few counts were recorded for this clone. The gene calls are TRBV7-8 and TRBJ2-2, with 9 bases identical to TRBD2. CDR3 length equals 15 residues. J was trimmed by 7 bases and V by 7 bases; bases with no gene match: 10. CDR1 is SGHVS and CDR2 is FQNEAQ in the germline V gene. In nucleotides, the CDR3 is TGTGCCAGCACCAATCGCAGGACTAGCGACGGGGAGCTGTTTTTT. Residues: CASTNRRTSDGELFF.

This rearrangement joins TRBV7-9 to TRBJ2-5; D is undetermined. Trimming removed 2 bases at V and 5 bases at J, with 6 bases between. Germline assignment: CDR1 SEHNR and CDR2 FQNEAQ (reference sequence). This CDR3 spans 12 amino acids. The CDR3 sequence: CASSLLRETQYF. The CDR3 nucleotides read TGTGCCAGCAGCTTACTTCGGGAGACCCAGTACTTC.

The chain recombines TRBV18 with TRBJ2-1, with D unresolved. The CDR3 is 16 residues long. Looked up from germline, CDR1 is KGHSH and CDR2 is LQKENI. The germline V and J ends were trimmed by 1 base and 2 bases, with 12 bases remaining between them. As DNA, the CDR3 is TGTGCCAGCTCACCACTTTTGGCCCCAACCTACAATGAGCAGTTCTTC. Residues: CASSPLLAPTYNEQFF.

The chain couples TRBV14 to TRBJ1-2; D possibly corresponds to TRBD1 (6 bases). The length of the CDR3 is 13 residues. Trimming left V 4 bases short and J 5 bases short, with 11 bases between. The V gene's germline CDR1 is SGHDN and CDR2 FVKESK. CDR3 sequence (DNA): TGTGCCAGCAGCCGCAGGACAGAATATGGCTACACCTTC. It yields the protein CASSRRTEYGYTF.

Only a few counts were recorded for this clone. The chain joins TRBV2 to TRBJ2-7, with D perhaps being TRBD1 or TRBD2 (5 bases each). The CDR3 contains 11 residues. Looked up from germline, CDR1 is SNHLY and CDR2 is FYNNEI. V was trimmed by 8 bases and J by 12 bases, leaving 17 bases between them. The DNA of the CDR3 is TGTGCCAGCGAGGCCGCAACTGGGGGGTACTTC. Encoded protein: CASEAATGGYF.

The sample holds a few counts of this clone. The chain joins TRBV21-1 to TRBJ1-6; the table's D call of TRBD1 was not tested on the DNA. TRBV21-1 is shown as a pseudogene. This CDR3 comprises 17 residues. The DNA for the CDR3 is TGTGCCAGCTCCCGAACAGGGGGCGCGGTATCTCATTCACCCCTCCACTTT. Translating it yields CASSRTGGAVSHSPLHF.

The sample holds a few counts of this clone. This chain connects TRBV29-1 to TRBJ2-3, with 7 bases matching TRBD2. This CDR3 is 13 amino acids long. The germline CDR1 and CDR2 sequences are SQVTM and ANQGSEA. The CDR3 DNA reads as TGCAGTGGCGGAGGGAGGGCCGTGGATACGCAGTATTTT. This encodes CSGGGRAVDTQYF.

This clone was detected a few times. The chain employs TRBV14 and TRBJ1-1; TRBD1 might be the D (6 bases). The V end lost 4 bases, the J end lost 11 bases, and 17 bases lay between the germline ends. CDR3 length: 13 residues. The germline V gene has CDR1 SGHDN and CDR2 FVKESK. CDR3 sequence: CASSPLRGQGAFF. In DNA form, the CDR3 reads TGTGCCAGCAGCCCCCTGAGGGGCCAGGGGGCTTTCTTT.

This clone was counted between two and nine times. The chain is built from TRBV27 and TRBJ2-3, with D unclear. Trimming shortened V by 7 bases and J by 3 bases, and 17 bases separated the two germline ends. CDR1 is MNHEY, CDR2 SMNVEV, per germline (reference sequence). The CDR3 runs to 15 residues. The DNA of the CDR3 is TGTGCCAGCACTCCGACTGCGGTCCCTACAGATACGCAGTATTTT. Protein sequence: CASTPTAVPTDTQYF.

The CDR3 reads CASSLGPGGQYF. DNA of the CDR3: TGTGCCAGCAGCTTAGGCCCGGGAGGGCAGTACTTC. The chain uses TRBV13 and TRBJ2-7; the match to TRBD2 covers 7 bases. Trimming at V came to 0 bases and at J to 9 bases, leaving 2 bases not matched to a gene. Germline V gives CDR1 PRHDT, CDR2 FYEKMQ (reference sequence). The CDR3 is 12 residues long.

This clone was found a few times. The chain uses TRBV6-6 and TRBJ1-5; D is ambiguous. V lost 7 bases and J lost 4, with 5 bases in between. The CDR3 runs to 11 residues. Germline lookup yields CDR1 MNHNY and CDR2 SVGAGI (reference sequence). The CDR3 DNA follows: TGTGCCAGCAAGCAGAATCAGCCCCAGCATTTT. This translates into CASKQNQPQHF.

As to this clone: This same CDR3 is encoded by further DNA sequences in the sample. J is TRBJ1-3 and V is TRBV30; D is unresolved. The CDR3 has 13 amino acids. V was cut by 3 bases and J by 0 bases, with 6 bases left in between. CDR1 is GTSNPN, CDR2 SVGIG, per germline (reference sequence). CDR3 DNA sequence: TGTGCCTGGAGCGCATCCTCTGGAAACACCATATATTTT. Protein product: CAWSASSGNTIYF.

This clone was observed a handful of times. The genes are TRBV19 and TRBJ2-2; D is unresolved. Trimming took 5 bases from V and 7 from J, leaving 11 bases between them. CDR3 length: 13 amino acids. Germline V CDR1 and CDR2: LNHDA, SQIVND (reference sequence). The CDR3 bases are TGTGCCAGTAGTGAGGTGTCTATCGGGGAGCTGTTTTTT. It specifies CASSEVSIGELFF.

This clone was detected only a few times. V is TRBV18 and J is TRBJ2-3; tentative D call: TRBD2 (6 bases). CDR1 and CDR2 (germline): KGHSH, LQKENI. Trimming took off 4 bases at V and 7 bases at J, with 15 bases between the two ends. The CDR3 extends over 14 amino acids. CDR3: CASSRSGVENTQYF. Written as DNA, the CDR3 is TGTGCCAGCTCACGTAGCGGAGTCGAAAATACGCAGTATTTT. The whole variable domain, remainder taken from reference TRBV18 and TRBJ2-3, is NAGVMQNPRHLVRRRGQEARLRCSPMKGHSHVYWYRQLPEEGLKFMVYLQKENIIDESGMPKERFSAEFPKEGPSILRIQQVVRGDSAAYFCASSRSGVENTQYFGPGTRLTVL.

This clone was observed a handful of times. CDR3 loop: CASSGLGQTGNTIYF. Here the CDR3 DNA reads TGTGCCAGCAGCGGCTTGGGCCAGACGGGAAACACCATATATTTT. The chain is built from TRBV9 and TRBJ1-3; no firm D call. In germline, CDR1 is SGDLS, CDR2 YYNGEE. This CDR3 region has 15 residues. The V end lost 3 bases, the J end lost 4 bases, and 14 bases lay between the germline ends.

This clone was counted many times. This sequence joins TRBV13 and TRBJ2-1; D not resolved. Trimming removed 5 bases from V and 13 bases from J, with 12 bases in between. CDR3 length: 11 amino acids. CDR1 and CDR2 (germline): PRHDT, FYEKMQ (reference sequence). The CDR3 DNA follows: TGTGCCAGCAGCATCCAAACACACCAGTTCTTC. Translating it yields CASSIQTHQFF.